What follows is one TCR beta chain and its context. Antigen specificity is unknown. This PCR relied on a set of 60 Vbeta primers and 13 Jbeta primers. The protocol was immunoSEQ multiplex PCR, while the TCRdb copy is restricted to in-frame clones and leaves out a portion. The table has about 180,000 clones, around 78% seen once. This CDR3 contains 14 residues. Germline CDR1 SGHRS, CDR2 YFSETQ. Trimming pared 2 bases from V and 7 bases from J, leaving 12 bases between. The sample originates from a study of cytomegalovirus exposure and HLA in healthy donors. Study outcomes and limitations: A missense DCLRE1C variant was associated with V- and J-gene trimming of TCR beta chains in a later analysis, and an independent cohort replicated the association. HLA allele associations emerged for about 16,000 TCR beta sequences in a later analysis, at 0.05 false discovery rate. A later analysis appeared to link common viral pathogens to several of the most significant clusters.

The gene calls are TRBV5-1 and TRBJ2-2; tentative D call: TRBD1 (6 bases). Specimen: PBMCs. This sequence was found in a man aged 18-30 years in good health and CMV-seronegative. DNA of the CDR3: TGCGCCAGCAGCTTATCAGGGGTCAGCGGGGAGCTGTTTTTT. Its translation is CASSLSGVSGELFF.